This TCR beta chain is from a study of identical twins. Study-level findings and limits: Not following the same donors, the study drew its conclusions from cross-sectional statistical analysis. Researchers reported excess low generation probability among twin-shared out-of-frame alpha sequences. Out-of-frame sharing of TCR alpha in monozygotic twins was underestimated by models.

TCRdb passed the 5' RACE reads through MiXCR, listing each CDR3 protein once. The sample holds 210,000 or so distinct CDR3 sequences, 6.5% to 8.5% seen once. V shed 5 bases and J 12 bases; nucleotides not matched to a gene: 20. The CDR3 is 17 residues long. Germline values: CDR1 SEHNR, CDR2 FQNEAQ (reference sequence). On this clonotype itself: Antigen unknown.

A further study also used this sample, focusing on yellow fever vaccine responses in identical twins.

V is TRBV7-9 and J is TRBJ2-1, with 9 bases lining up with TRBD2. The sequenced sample consisted of memory (CD45RO+) T cells sorted from blood. The receptor's source is a young woman in good health. CDR3 bases: TGTGCCAGCAGCGAAGATAGAGCGGGAGGTTTTCATTATCGGCAGTTCTTC. Protein: CASSEDRAGGFHYRQFF.